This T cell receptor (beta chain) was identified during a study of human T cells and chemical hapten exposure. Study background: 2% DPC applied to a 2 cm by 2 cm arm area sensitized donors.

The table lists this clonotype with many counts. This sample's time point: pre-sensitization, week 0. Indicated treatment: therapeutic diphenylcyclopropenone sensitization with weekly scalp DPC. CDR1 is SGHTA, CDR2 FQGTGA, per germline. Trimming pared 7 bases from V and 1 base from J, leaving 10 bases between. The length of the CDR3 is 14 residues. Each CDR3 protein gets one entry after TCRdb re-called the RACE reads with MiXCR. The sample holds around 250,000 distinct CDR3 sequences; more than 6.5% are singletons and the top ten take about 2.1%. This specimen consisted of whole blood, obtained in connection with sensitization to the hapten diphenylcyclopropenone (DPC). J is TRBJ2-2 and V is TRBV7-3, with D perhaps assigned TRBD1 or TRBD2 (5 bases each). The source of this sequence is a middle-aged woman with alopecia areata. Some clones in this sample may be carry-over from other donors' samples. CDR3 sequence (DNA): TGTGCCAGCAAACGGGACGGGAACACCGGGGAGCTGTTTTTT. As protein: CASKRDGNTGELFF.